This TCR beta chain was found in a study of blood T cell repertoires in COVID-19. Study-level information: COVID-19 samples, acute and convalescent, were from the United States, Italy and Spain. Sources were T cells, B-cell-depleted T cells, or PBMCs; the material itself was cDNA or gDNA.

CDR1 and CDR2 from the germline V gene are SGHRS and YFSETQ. V trimming: 0 bases; J trimming: 4 bases; junction bases outside the gene matches: 10. CDR3 size: 18 residues. As handled by the study authors: Amplification of reference gene primers was used by the study to estimate nucleated cell counts. Clones were sequenced by immunoSEQ multiplex PCR, and TCRdb holds only the in-frame ones, with some missing. V and J calls and clone size are those listed in that table; D and trimming were worked out from the DNA. The sample records more than 40,000 clones, about four fifths being singletons. The chain links TRBV5-1 to TRBJ2-2; 9 bases map to TRBD1. Input material: peripheral blood. This clonotype originated in a middle-aged man with active COVID-19. CDR3 nucleotide sequence: TGCGCCAGCAGCTTGGTTTTACCGGGACAGGGTTCCACCGGGGAGCTGTTTTTT. Translating gives CASSLVLPGQGSTGELFF.